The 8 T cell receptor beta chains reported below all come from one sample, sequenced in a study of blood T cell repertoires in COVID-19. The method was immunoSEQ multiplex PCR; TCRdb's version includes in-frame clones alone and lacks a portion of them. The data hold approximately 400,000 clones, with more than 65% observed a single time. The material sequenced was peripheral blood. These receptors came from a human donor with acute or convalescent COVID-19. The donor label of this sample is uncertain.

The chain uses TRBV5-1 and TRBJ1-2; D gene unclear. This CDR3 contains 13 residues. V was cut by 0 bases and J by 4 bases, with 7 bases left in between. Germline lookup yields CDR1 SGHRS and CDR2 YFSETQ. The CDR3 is CASSLGHFYGYTF. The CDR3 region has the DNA TGCGCCAGCAGCTTGGGGCATTTCTATGGCTACACCTTC.

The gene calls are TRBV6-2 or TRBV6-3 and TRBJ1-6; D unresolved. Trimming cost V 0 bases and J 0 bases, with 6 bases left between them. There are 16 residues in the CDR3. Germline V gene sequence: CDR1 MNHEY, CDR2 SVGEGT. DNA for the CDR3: TGTGCCAGCAGTTACTCTGAGAGCTCCTATAATTCACCCCTCCACTTT. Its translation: CASSYSESSYNSPLHF.

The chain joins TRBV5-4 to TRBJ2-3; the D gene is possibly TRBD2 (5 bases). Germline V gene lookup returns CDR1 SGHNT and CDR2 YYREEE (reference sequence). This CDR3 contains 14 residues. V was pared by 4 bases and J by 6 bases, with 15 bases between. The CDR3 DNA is TGTGCCAGCAGCCTCGCGCTAGCACAGGATACGCAGTATTTT. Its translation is CASSLALAQDTQYF.

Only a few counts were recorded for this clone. CDR3 protein: CAWHKDRISYGYTF. The CDR3 coding sequence is TGTGCCTGGCATAAGGACAGGATCAGCTATGGCTACACCTTC. V gene TRBV30 combines with J gene TRBJ1-2, with 7 bases aligning to TRBD1. Per the germline V gene, CDR1 is GTSNPN and CDR2 is SVGIG (reference sequence). This CDR3 is built from 14 residues. V lost 5 bases and J lost 4; bases outside the gene matches: 10.

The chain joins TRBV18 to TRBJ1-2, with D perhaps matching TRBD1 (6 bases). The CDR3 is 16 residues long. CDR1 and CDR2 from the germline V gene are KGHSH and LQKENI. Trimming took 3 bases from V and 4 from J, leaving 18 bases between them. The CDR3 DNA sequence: TGTGCCAGCTCACCCAATAGGGACATCTGGGCCTATGGCTACACCTTC. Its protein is CASSPNRDIWAYGYTF.

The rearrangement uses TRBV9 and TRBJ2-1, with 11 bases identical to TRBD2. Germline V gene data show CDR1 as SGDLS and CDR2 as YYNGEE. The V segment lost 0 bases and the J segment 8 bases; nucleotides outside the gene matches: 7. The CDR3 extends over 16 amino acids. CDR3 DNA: TGTGCCAGCAGCGTAGTAGCGGGAGGGCAAAAAGATGAGCAGTTCTTC. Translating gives CASSVVAGGQKDEQFF.

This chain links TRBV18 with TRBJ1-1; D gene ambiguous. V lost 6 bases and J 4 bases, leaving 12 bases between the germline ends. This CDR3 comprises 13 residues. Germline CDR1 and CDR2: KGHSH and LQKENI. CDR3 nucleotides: TGTGCCAGCTCTAGGACTATTGGCACTGAAGCTTTCTTT. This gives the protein CASSRTIGTEAFF. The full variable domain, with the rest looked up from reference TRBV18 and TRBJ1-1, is NAGVMQNPRHLVRRRGQEARLRCSPMKGHSHVYWYRQLPEEGLKFMVYLQKENIIDESGMPKERFSAEFPKEGPSILRIQQVVRGDSAAYFCASSRTIGTEAFFGQGTRLTVV.

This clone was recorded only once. The CDR3 coding sequence is TGTGCCAGCAGTGACGGGACTAGCGGGACAGATACGCAGTATTTT. Residues: CASSDGTSGTDTQYF. The chain recombines TRBV6-4 with TRBJ2-3; TRBD2 agrees at 12 bases. CDR1 is MRHNA and CDR2 is SNTAGT in the germline V gene. Germline trimming cut 2 bases from V and 3 bases from J; bases unmatched to any gene: 0. CDR3 length equals 15 residues.